This T cell receptor (beta chain) was obtained from a study of identical twins. Study findings and constraints: A lower insertion count was a feature of abundant cord blood beta clonotypes, with no such feature in memory repertoires.

Healthy Caucasian individuals made up all the donors. A universal primer site arose from template switching, and cDNA bore unique molecular identifiers. TCRdb re-called the 5' RACE reads through MiXCR, storing one row per CDR3 protein. Among 400,000 to 500,000 distinct CDR3 sequences, roughly 18% were seen once, and the ten largest hold 10% to 15%. There are many counts of this clonotype. The antigen is undetermined. CDR3 length equals 14 residues. The germline gives CDR1 DFQATT, CDR2 SNEGSKA (reference sequence). Trimming took 5 bases from V and 4 from J, leaving 15 bases between them. Input material: naive T cells sorted from blood. The V and J genes are TRBV20-1 and TRBJ2-1; D may correspond to TRBD1 or TRBD2 (5 bases each). The clonotype was recovered from a man aged 50-59 years in good health. CDR3 region: CSAGGDDSYNEQFF. The CDR3 DNA sequence: TGCAGTGCTGGGGGAGACGACTCATACAATGAGCAGTTCTTC.